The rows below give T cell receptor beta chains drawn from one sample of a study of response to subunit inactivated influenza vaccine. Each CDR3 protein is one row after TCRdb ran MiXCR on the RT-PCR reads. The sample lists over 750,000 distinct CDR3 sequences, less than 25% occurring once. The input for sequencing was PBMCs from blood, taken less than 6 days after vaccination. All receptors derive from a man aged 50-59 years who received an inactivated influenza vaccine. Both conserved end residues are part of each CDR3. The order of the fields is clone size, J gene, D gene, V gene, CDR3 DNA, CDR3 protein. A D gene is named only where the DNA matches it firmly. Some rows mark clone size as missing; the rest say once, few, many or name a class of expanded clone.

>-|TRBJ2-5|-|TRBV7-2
TGTGCCAGCAGCCCCCTCGGGGCTTCGCAAGAGACCCAGTACTTC
CASSPLGASQETQYF
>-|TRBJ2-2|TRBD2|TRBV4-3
TGCGCCAGCAGCCAAGATCAAGGAGCGGGGGGTAGAGGGGAGCTGTTTTTT
CASSQDQGAGGRGELFF
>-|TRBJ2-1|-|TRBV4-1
TGCGCCAGCAGCTTACTGGGGGCCGGCGATGAGCAGTTCTTC
CASSLLGAGDEQFF
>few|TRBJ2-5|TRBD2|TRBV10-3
TGTGCCATCAGTGAGTCGCTAGCGGGGGCCGAGACCCAGTACTTC
CAISESLAGAETQYF
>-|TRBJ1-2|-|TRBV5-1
TGCGCCAGCAGCTTGGTCCCCCAGGCCAGGGGCTACACCTTC
CASSLVPQARGYTF
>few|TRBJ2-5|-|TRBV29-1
TGCAGCGTTGATTGGGGGGCAGAGACCCAAGAGACCCAGTACTTC
CSVDWGAETQETQYF
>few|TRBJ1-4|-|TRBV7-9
TGTGCCAGCAGCTTGGGTTGGGCAACTAATGAAAAACTGTTTTTT
CASSLGWATNEKLFF
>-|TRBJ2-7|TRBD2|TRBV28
TGTGCCAGCAGTTTCCCCGGACTAGCGGTATACTACGAGCAGTACTTC
CASSFPGLAVYYEQYF
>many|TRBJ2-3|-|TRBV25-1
TGTGCCAGCAGTGAATATGAGACTGACGGCACAGATACGCAGTATTTT
CASSEYETDGTDTQYF
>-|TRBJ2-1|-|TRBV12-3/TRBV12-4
TGTGCCAGCAGGACCGGGACTTCTTTAGATGAGCAGTTCTTC
CASRTGTSLDEQFF
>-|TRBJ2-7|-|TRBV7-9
TGTGCCAGCAGCTTATCAAACCAGGGGGGCCACGAGCAGTACTTC
CASSLSNQGGHEQYF
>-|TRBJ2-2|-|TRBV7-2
TGTGCCAGCAGCCGATTTTTCCAAATTAGGGGGGCCGGGGAGCTGTTTTTT
CASSRFFQIRGAGELFF
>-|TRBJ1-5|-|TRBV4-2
TGTGCCAGCAGCAGAACCGACCGGGGGGCCCAGCATTTT
CASSRTDRGAQHF
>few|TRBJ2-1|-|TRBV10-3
TGTGCCATCAGGCGGGATCACAATGAGCAGTTCTTC
CAIRRDHNEQFF
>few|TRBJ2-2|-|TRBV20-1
TGCAGTGCTAGAGATAAGCGCTCCGGGGAGCTGTTTTTT
CSARDKRSGELFF
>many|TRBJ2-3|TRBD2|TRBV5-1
TGCGCCAGCAGTGAGCTAGCGGGAGGAGATACGCAGTATTTT
CASSELAGGDTQYF
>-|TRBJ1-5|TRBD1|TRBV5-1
TGCGCCAGCAGCAAGGGACAGGGGATCCAGCCCCAGCATTTT
CASSKGQGIQPQHF
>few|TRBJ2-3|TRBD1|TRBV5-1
TGCGCCAGCAGAACAGGGGAACCCACAGATACGCAGTATTTT
CASRTGEPTDTQYF
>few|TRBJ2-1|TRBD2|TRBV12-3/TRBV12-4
TGTGCCAGCAGCTCCCAGACTAGCGGTTACAATGAGCAGTTCTTC
CASSSQTSGYNEQFF
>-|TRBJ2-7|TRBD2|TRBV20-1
TGCAGTGCTAGAGCTAAGGGCGGGGGGCTCTACGAGCAGTACTTC
CSARAKGGGLYEQYF
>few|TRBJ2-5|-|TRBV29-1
TGCAGCGTTGAGCCGCGCAAAGCAAATGGAGAGACCCAGTACTTC
CSVEPRKANGETQYF
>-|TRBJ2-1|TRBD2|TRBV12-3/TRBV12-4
TGTGCCAGCATCGATAGCGGGAGATCCTATGTGCAGTTCTTC
CASIDSGRSYVQFF
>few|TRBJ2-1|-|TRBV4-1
TGCGCCAGCAGCCAACCGGGACGGTATCACGGTGAGCAGTTCTTC
CASSQPGRYHGEQFF
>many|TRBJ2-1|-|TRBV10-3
TGTGCCATCAGTGAGTCTTCATACAATGAGCAGTTCTTC
CAISESSYNEQFF
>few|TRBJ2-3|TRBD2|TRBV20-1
TGCAGTGCTACGTCCGAGGGCGGGAGAGATACGCAGTATTTT
CSATSEGGRDTQYF
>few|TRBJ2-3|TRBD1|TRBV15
TGTGCCACCAGTTCCCCCCGGGACAGGGTACGAGATACGCAGTATTTT
CATSSPRDRVRDTQYF
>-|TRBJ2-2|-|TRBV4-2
TGTGCCAGCAGCCAAGAGTCGTTTGGGTTCACCGGGGAGCTGTTTTTT
CASSQESFGFTGELFF
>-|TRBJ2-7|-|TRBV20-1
TGCAGTGCTAGAAATACCGTCCGAGGGGAGCAGTACTTC
CSARNTVRGEQYF
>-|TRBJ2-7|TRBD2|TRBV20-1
TGCAGTGCTAGAAGAGCGGGAGGCCTCTCCTACGAGCAGTACTTC
CSARRAGGLSYEQYF
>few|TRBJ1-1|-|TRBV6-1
TGTGCCAGCACCAGCCGCAGGGTGAACACTGAAGCTTTCTTT
CASTSRRVNTEAFF
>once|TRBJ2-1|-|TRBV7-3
TGTGCCAGCAGCCCAGGCCCCCAACGGGAGCAGTTCTTC
CASSPGPQREQFF
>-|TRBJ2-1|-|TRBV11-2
TGTGCCAGCAGCTTAAGCCCTAGCATCTCCTACAATGAGCAGTTCTTC
CASSLSPSISYNEQFF
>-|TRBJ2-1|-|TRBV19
TGTGCCAGTTTCGGAAGTAGAGGGAAGTCCTACAATGAGCAGTTCTTC
CASFGSRGKSYNEQFF
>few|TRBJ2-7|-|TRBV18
TGTGCCAGCTCACGCAGCGAGACCTACGAGCAGTACTTC
CASSRSETYEQYF
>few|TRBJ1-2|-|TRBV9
TGTGCCAGCAGCGTAGATAGGGGGAGGTTTGGCTACACCTTC
CASSVDRGRFGYTF
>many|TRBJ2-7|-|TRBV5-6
TGTGCCAGCAGCTCCACATTTCATAGAAGCTCCTACGAGCAGTACTTC
CASSSTFHRSSYEQYF
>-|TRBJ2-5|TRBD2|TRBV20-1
TGCACCGCGGGGGAAACGCGCGAGACCCAGTACTTC
CTAGETRETQYF
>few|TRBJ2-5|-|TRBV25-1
TGTGCCAGCAGTGAAGAGAGGGGGCAAGAGACCCAGTACTTC
CASSEERGQETQYF
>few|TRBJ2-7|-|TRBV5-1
TGCGCCAGCAGCGGTACGGGGGCTTGGGAGCAGTACTTC
CASSGTGAWEQYF
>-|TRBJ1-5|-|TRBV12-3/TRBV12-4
TGTGCCAGCTTAACCGGGAGCCTACATCAGCCCCAGCATTTT
CASLTGSLHQPQHF
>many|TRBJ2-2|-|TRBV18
TGCGCCAGCAGCCCGGACAGGAACACCGGGGAGCTGTTTTTT
CASSPDRNTGELFF
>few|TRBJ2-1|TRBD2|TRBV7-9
TGTGCCAGCAGCTTAGTACTAGCGGGGCACAATGAGCAGTTCTTC
CASSLVLAGHNEQFF
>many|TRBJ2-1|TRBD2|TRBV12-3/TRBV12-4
TGTGCCAGCAGGGGAGCGGGGGAGACGTTCTTC
CASRGAGETFF
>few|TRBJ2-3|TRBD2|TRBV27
TGTGCCAGCAGTTTATCGCTGGGACTAGCCGGAGATACGCAGTATTTT
CASSLSLGLAGDTQYF
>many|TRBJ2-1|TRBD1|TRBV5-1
TGCGCCAGCAGCTTTGACAGGGGTCCCTACAATGAGCAGTTCTTC
CASSFDRGPYNEQFF
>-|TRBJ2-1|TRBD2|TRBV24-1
TGTGCCACCAGTGACGGTAGCGGGAGGCAGTACAATGAGCAGTTCTTC
CATSDGSGRQYNEQFF
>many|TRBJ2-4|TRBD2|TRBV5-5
TGTGCCAGCAGCTTTCTAGCGGGGGACTCAGCCAAAAACATTCAGTACTTC
CASSFLAGDSAKNIQYF
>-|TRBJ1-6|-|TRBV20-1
TGCAGTTCCCCTCCTTGGGGCGCAAATTCACCCCTCCACTTT
CSSPPWGANSPLHF
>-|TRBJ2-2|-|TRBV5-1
TGCGCCAGCAGCTTGAGGACTTACACCGGGGAGCTGTTTTTT
CASSLRTYTGELFF
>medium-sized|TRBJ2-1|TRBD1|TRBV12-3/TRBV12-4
TGTGCCAGCACCATAGGGACAGGGAGCGGCAATGAGCAGTTCTTC
CASTIGTGSGNEQFF
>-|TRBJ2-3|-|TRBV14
TGTGCCAGCAGCCAAGATATGGGGTTTGGTACGCAGTATTTT
CASSQDMGFGTQYF
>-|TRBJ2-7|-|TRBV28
TGTGCCAGCAGCCGTAGGGACCTTAACTCCTACGAGCAGTACTTC
CASSRRDLNSYEQYF
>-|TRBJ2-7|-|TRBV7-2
TGTGCCAGCAGCTTAGCGGGTTTTCAGGACTACGAGCAGTACTTC
CASSLAGFQDYEQYF
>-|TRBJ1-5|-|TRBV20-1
TGCAGTGCTAGAGATCCAGGCAGGGAAAATCAGCCCCAGCATTTT
CSARDPGRENQPQHF
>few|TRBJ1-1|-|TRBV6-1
TGTGCCAGCAGTCCCCCAGGGAGTCTTACTGAAGCTTTCTTT
CASSPPGSLTEAFF